Listed here are 3 T cell receptor beta chains from one sample, sequenced in a study of shared T cell receptors in the human thymus. TCRdb's copy holds only in-frame clones and misses some; the assay was immunoSEQ multiplex PCR. The sample consists of hundreds of thousands of clones, about 90% of them appearing once. The sample was also linked to a second study, of human thymus T cells.

Input material: thymocytes. These receptors all come from a boy under two years old with a congenital heart defect.

This chain uses TRBV18 with TRBJ2-1; 7 bases map to TRBD1. V lost 4 bases, J lost 5 bases, and 8 bases stayed unmatched. The germline V gene has CDR1 KGHSH and CDR2 LQKENI. This CDR3 contains 15 residues. In nucleotides, the CDR3 is TGTGCCAGCTCACACCACCGGGACAGACACAATGAGCAGTTCTTC. Protein: CASSHHRDRHNEQFF.

The chain employs TRBV4-3 and TRBJ2-2; 11 bases map to TRBD2. The CDR3 runs 19 residues. J lost 7 bases, V lost 3 bases, and 16 bases had no gene match. Germline V gives CDR1 LGHNA, CDR2 YSLEER. The CDR3 sequence is CASSHGQCSGRGKLGELFF. Here the CDR3 DNA reads TGCGCCAGCAGCCACGGACAATGTAGCGGGAGGGGGAAGCTCGGGGAGCTGTTTTTT.

The chain joins TRBV2 to TRBJ2-2; TRBD2 aligns across 9 bases. The trim removed 4 bases at V and 7 bases at J, leaving 7 bases unmatched. This CDR3 is built from 15 residues. The V gene's germline CDR1 is SNHLY and CDR2 FYNNEI. CDR3 bases: TGTGCCAGCAGTGCGGCTAGCGGGAAGGACGGGGAGCTGTTTTTT. It encodes CASSAASGKDGELFF. The full variable domain, in which reference TRBV2 and TRBJ2-2 provide the parts outside the CDR3, is EPEVTQTPSHQVTQMGQEVILRCVPISNHLYFYWYRQILGQKVEFLVSFYNNEISEKSEIFDDQFSVERPDGSNFTLKIRSTKLEDSAMYFCASSAASGKDGELFFGEGSRLTVL.